This record covers a single T cell receptor (beta chain). The CDR3 is 14 amino acids. The ends were cut back, 1 base at V and 2 bases at J, with 9 bases in the middle. Germline V lookup: CDR1 LNHNV, CDR2 YYDKDF (reference sequence). The record originates from a study of shared clonotypes between healthy human individuals. Study in general: A couple of women and a few men aged 18 to 49 made up the donors.

At deep level, the assay was performed. The repertoire was sequenced with immunoSEQ multiplex PCR; TCRdb's copy has only in-frame clones and lacks some. Altogether some 1 million clones are present, more than 60% being singletons, with the ten largest covering about 1.5%. The clonotype originates from a man aged 18 to 30 in good health. Sequencing used memory CD4+ T cells sorted from blood. Noted subset: CD45RA-negative fraction. V usage is TRBV15 and J usage is TRBJ2-7; unclear D gene. CDR3: CATSRGTAPYEQYF. The CDR3 nucleotides are TGTGCCACCAGCAGAGGGACGGCCCCCTACGAGCAGTACTTC.